This entry concerns a single T cell receptor (beta chain). This specimen comes from a study of blood T cell repertoires in COVID-19. Study as a whole: Both acute and convalescent COVID-19 samples were obtained from the United States, Italy and Spain. In each case, the material was cDNA or gDNA derived from T cells, B-cell-depleted T cells, or PBMCs.

How the authors handled the data: Amplification of reference gene primers was used by the study to estimate nucleated cell counts. This table comes from immunoSEQ multiplex PCR, and its TCRdb copy is limited to in-frame clones, with some not included. That table is the source of V, J and clone size, and D and trimming were worked out from the DNA. The sample yields some 70,000 clones, about 91% seen once. The sequencing input was peripheral blood. The TCR originated in a woman in her seventies with acute or convalescent COVID-19.

CDR3 region: CASSPFIFSDGGPQETQYF. DNA of the CDR3: TGTGCCAGCAGCCCCTTTATTTTTTCCGACGGCGGCCCCCAAGAGACCCAGTACTTC. The chain is built from TRBV7-9 and TRBJ2-5; no firm D call. V was clipped by 5 bases and J by 1 base, with 26 bases between them. CDR1 is SEHNR and CDR2 is FQNEAQ in the germline V gene (reference sequence). The CDR3 sequence is 19 residues long.